This is a list of T cell receptor beta chains from one sample in a study of T cell repertoires in cytomegalovirus infection. Their target antigens are unknown. TCRdb re-called the reads through MiXCR, storing one row per CDR3 protein. The repertoire has some 900,000 distinct CDR3 sequences, approximately 29% of them found once; the top ten carry 9.5% to 15%. This material consisted of cultured CD8+ T cells from PBMCs, taken from culture after CMV antigen stimulation. These receptors were taken from a human donor in good health (CMV status not recorded). Some clones in this sample may be carry-over from other donors' samples. Both conserved end residues are part of each CDR3. A D gene is named only where the DNA matches it firmly. Some rows have no size entry. The others give once, few or many, or a class for an expanded clone.

d_call | j_call | v_call | clone_size | cdr3_nt | cdr3_aa
NA | TRBJ1-2 | TRBV5-8 | few | TGTGCCAGCAGAACCGGTGGCCGGTATGGCTACACCTTC | CASRTGGRYGYTF
TRBD2 | TRBJ2-1 | TRBV6-6 | NA | TGTGCCAGCAGGGATCCGGGACTAGCGGGGGCCAATGAGCAGTTCTTC | CASRDPGLAGANEQFF
NA | TRBJ2-3 | TRBV4-1 | NA | TGCGCCAGCAGCCAACCGGGGACAGATACGCAGTATTTT | CASSQPGTDTQYF
NA | TRBJ2-7 | TRBV6-5 | NA | TGTGCCAGCAGTTATACAGGGTCCGAGCAGTACTTC | CASSYTGSEQYF
NA | TRBJ2-7 | TRBV5-8 | NA | TGTGCCACCGCCGGGGGCAGACCCTCCCACGAGCAGTACTTC | CATAGGRPSHEQYF
NA | TRBJ1-6 | TRBV12-3/TRBV12-4 | NA | TGTGCCAGCAGTGCCGCCCCGGGACCCCTTTATAATTCACCCCTCCACTTT | CASSAAPGPLYNSPLHF
NA | TRBJ1-1 | TRBV12-5 | NA | TGTGCTAGTGGTTTCTCCGCAGGGGCGAACACTGAAGCTTTCTTT | CASGFSAGANTEAFF
NA | TRBJ1-3 | TRBV11-2 | NA | TGTGCCAGCAGCCCCTGGGTCCTTAGCTCTGGAAACACCATATATTTT | CASSPWVLSSGNTIYF
NA | TRBJ2-6 | TRBV20-1 | NA | TGCAGTGCTCCTGTCCCCAGGGAGGCCGGGGCCAACGTCCTGACTTTC | CSAPVPREAGANVLTF
NA | TRBJ2-5 | TRBV6-5 | NA | TGTGCCAGCAGTTCCGGATACCCAGGGGCCCCGTACCAAGAGACCCAGTACTTC | CASSSGYPGAPYQETQYF
TRBD1 | TRBJ1-1 | TRBV5-1 | NA | TGCGCCAGCTTGGGGGGACAGGGGTTGGCTTTCTTT | CASLGGQGLAFF
NA | TRBJ1-4 | TRBV12-3/TRBV12-4 | few | TGTGCCAGCAGTCCGGGCCTTGCAACTAATGAAAAACTGTTTTTT | CASSPGLATNEKLFF
NA | TRBJ1-6 | TRBV19 | NA | TGTGCCAGTAGTAATACAGGCTCTAGGTTTGGTTCACCCCTCCACTTT | CASSNTGSRFGSPLHF
NA | TRBJ2-1 | TRBV7-6 | NA | TGTGCCAGCAGCTTAGCGCTTTTCGACAATGAGCAGTTCTTC | CASSLALFDNEQFF
NA | TRBJ2-1 | TRBV4-2 | NA | TGTGCCAGCAGCCAAGATTTGGGGGGCGGGTACAATGAGCAGTTCTTC | CASSQDLGGGYNEQFF
TRBD1 | TRBJ1-4 | TRBV7-6 | NA | TGTGCCAGCAGCTCCACAGGGGACGATAATGAAAAACTGTTTTTT | CASSSTGDDNEKLFF
NA | TRBJ1-4 | TRBV7-6 | NA | TGTGTCAGCAGCAGGGAAGCTGAAAAACTGTTTTTT | CVSSREAEKLFF
TRBD1 | TRBJ2-5 | TRBV10-3 | few | TGTGCCACCTGGACAGGGGGCGGGAATGGCCAGTACTTC | CATWTGGGNGQYF
NA | TRBJ1-6 | TRBV5-1 | NA | TGCGCCAGCAGCCCGAAAGGCGTCCCGCTCCACTTT | CASSPKGVPLHF
TRBD1 | TRBJ2-2 | TRBV27 | NA | TGTGCCAGCCTCGCGGGACAGGGAAGCACCGGGGAGCTGTTTTTT | CASLAGQGSTGELFF
TRBD2 | TRBJ2-1 | TRBV7-7 | NA | TGTGCTAGCAGCTTTGCCAATGGGGGGGGTGAGCAGTTCTTC | CASSFANGGGEQFF
NA | TRBJ2-3 | TRBV12-3/TRBV12-4 | few | TGTGCCAGCAGTTTGGGCATAGTGGGCACAGATACGCAGTATTTT | CASSLGIVGTDTQYF
NA | TRBJ2-7 | TRBV7-9 | NA | TGTGCCAGCAGCTTAGGGGCAAAATCCTACGAGCAGTACTTC | CASSLGAKSYEQYF
NA | TRBJ1-5 | TRBV29-1 | NA | TGCAGCGTTTGGAACACCGGCAATCAGCCCCAGCATTTT | CSVWNTGNQPQHF
TRBD1 | TRBJ1-4 | TRBV25-1 | few | TGTGCCAGCAGTGTCGGGGTCGTCCAGACAGGGGGCTTGGAAAAACTGTTTTTT | CASSVGVVQTGGLEKLFF